The 16 T cell receptor beta chains reported below all come from one sample, sequenced in a study of T cell changes during pregnancy in multiple sclerosis. Method: immunoSEQ multiplex PCR; TCRdb's copy keeps in-frame clones and lacks some. The table shows about 74,000 clones, with 75% to 90% occurring only once. The sequencing used peripheral blood, collected before pregnancy. The receptors were gathered from a female donor with multiple sclerosis, enrolled in a pregnancy study.

The rearrangement joins TRBV7-2 to TRBJ2-2; 12 bases line up with TRBD2. Germline values: CDR1 SGHTA, CDR2 FQGNSA. Trimming took 4 bases from V and 3 from J; bases not matched to a gene: 0. The CDR3 is made up of 15 amino acids. The CDR3 nucleotides are TGTGCCAGCAGCTGGACTAGCGGGGACACCGGGGAGCTGTTTTTT. Protein product: CASSWTSGDTGELFF.

This chain connects TRBV4-3 to TRBJ2-5; 9 bases are a match to TRBD2. This CDR3 spans 18 amino acids. Germline-derived CDR1 and CDR2 are LGHNA and YSLEER. Trimming cost V 0 bases and J 2 bases; bases outside gene matches: 10. Written as DNA, the CDR3 is TGCGCCAGCAGCCAAGAATGGGGCGGGGGGGCCAGGCAAGAGACCCAGTACTTC. This codes for CASSQEWGGGARQETQYF.

The V and J genes are TRBV6-1 and TRBJ1-1, with unresolved D. The CDR3 runs to 14 residues. V was clipped by 0 bases and J by 11 bases, with 16 bases between them. Per the germline V gene, CDR1 is MNHNS and CDR2 is SASEGT. The CDR3 coding sequence is TGTGCCAGCAGTGAAGCACGAGCCCCTATGGAGGCTTTCTTT. Amino acid sequence: CASSEARAPMEAFF.

The chain carries TRBV27 and TRBJ1-3; D may be TRBD1 (6 bases). CDR1 is MNHEY, CDR2 SMNVEV, per germline (reference sequence). V was pared by 6 bases and J by 3 bases, with 9 bases between. The CDR3 spans 13 residues. The CDR3 loop is CASSRTVGNTIYF. CDR3 nucleotide sequence: TGTGCCAGCAGCCGGACAGTTGGAAACACCATATATTTT.

This chain joins TRBV2 and TRBJ2-2; D not resolved. Germline V lookup: CDR1 SNHLY, CDR2 FYNNEI. Trimming removed 6 bases from V and 2 bases from J, with 16 bases in between. The CDR3 extends over 16 amino acids. The CDR3 sequence is CASRSPGPYNTGELFF. DNA of the CDR3: TGTGCCAGCAGGTCTCCTGGGCCATATAACACCGGGGAGCTGTTTTTT.

The V gene is TRBV7-9, the J gene TRBJ1-4; 7 bases align to TRBD1. Trimming removed 5 bases from V and 3 bases from J; junction bases left unmatched: 9. Germline CDR1 is SEHNR and CDR2 is FQNEAQ (reference sequence). The CDR3 is 16 amino acids. Here the CDR3 reads CASSKPRQGPNEKLFF. The CDR3 nucleotides are TGTGCCAGCAGCAAACCTAGACAGGGCCCTAATGAAAAACTGTTTTTT.

This clone was seen only a few times. The genes are TRBV11-3 and TRBJ2-1; 10 bases match TRBD2. The CDR3 contains 18 residues. V was pared by 0 bases and J by 5 bases, with 10 bases of the junction left unmatched. Germline V CDR1 and CDR2: SGHNT, YENEEA. The CDR3, as DNA: TGTGCCAGCAGCTTAGAGCAGGGGGGGACTAGCGTTAACAATGAGCAGTTCTTC. The encoded protein is CASSLEQGGTSVNNEQFF. Complete variable domain (other parts from reference TRBV11-3 and TRBJ2-1): EAGVVQSPRYKIIEKKQPVAFWCNPISGHNTLYWYLQNLGQGPELLIRYENEEAVDDSQLPKDRFSAERLKGVDSTLKIQPAELGDSAVYLCASSLEQGGTSVNNEQFFGPGTRLTVL.

The J gene is TRBJ1-1, the V gene TRBV2; D is unclear. The CDR3 extends over 11 amino acids. V shed 1 base and J shed 12 bases, with 9 bases lying between them. CDR1 and CDR2 (germline): SNHLY, FYNNEI. The CDR3 DNA sequence: TGTGCCAGCAGTGAAGTCGACATGCCTTTCTTT. It specifies CASSEVDMPFF.

J is TRBJ1-2 and V is TRBV4-3; 11 bases fit TRBD1. This CDR3 has 15 amino acids. Germline CDR1 reads LGHNA; CDR2 reads YSLEER. Losses at the gene ends were 5 bases for V and 7 bases for J; bases not matched to a gene: 9. The DNA of the CDR3 is TGCGCCAGCAGCAAAGGAGGACAGGGGGCGCGTGGCTACACCTTC. Translating gives CASSKGGQGARGYTF.

This chain connects TRBV5-5 to TRBJ1-4, with D tentatively TRBD1 (5 bases). This CDR3 spans 15 amino acids. The germline CDR1 and CDR2 sequences are SGHKS and YYEKEE (reference sequence). The germline V and J ends were trimmed by 5 bases and 7 bases, with 18 bases remaining between them. In DNA, the CDR3 is TGTGCCAGCAGTTCCGCCAAAGGGGATGGTGAAAAACTGTTTTTT. Encoded protein: CASSSAKGDGEKLFF.

The chain combines TRBV6-4 with TRBJ2-3; 7 bases are a match to TRBD2. With V trimmed by 6 bases and J by 6 bases, 12 bases remained unmatched. CDR3 length: 15 amino acids. Germline CDR1 and CDR2: MRHNA and SNTAGT. CDR3: CASRASSGPWDTQYF. Here the CDR3 DNA reads TGTGCCAGCAGGGCATCTAGCGGACCCTGGGATACGCAGTATTTT.

This chain joins TRBV5-4 and TRBJ1-1; 8 bases line up with TRBD1. This CDR3 spans 16 amino acids. CDR1 is SGHNT, CDR2 YYREEE, per germline (reference sequence). V was pared by 4 bases and J by 1 base, with 9 bases of the junction left unmatched. DNA for the CDR3: TGTGCCAGCAGCACCAAGACAGGGGCCCCGAACACTGAAGCTTTCTTT. Translating gives CASSTKTGAPNTEAFF.

The rearrangement links TRBV12-5 to TRBJ1-1; a possible D gene is TRBD1 (5 bases). The CDR3 sequence is 12 residues long. Germline-derived CDR1 and CDR2 are LGHNT and FRNRAP. V gave up 3 bases and J gave up 7 bases, with 9 bases separating them. The CDR3 sequence is CASGFFQGEAFF. Here the CDR3 DNA reads TGTGCTAGTGGTTTTTTTCAGGGTGAAGCTTTCTTT.

V is TRBV5-8 and J is TRBJ1-4, with a weak D call TRBD1 (6 bases). The CDR3 contains 16 residues. Looked up from germline, CDR1 is SGHTS and CDR2 is YDEGEE. V lost 1 base, J lost 4 bases, and 14 bases lay in between. For the CDR3, the DNA is TGTGCCAGCAGCTTGAATTACGGGACACTTAATGAAAAACTGTTTTTT. It yields the protein CASSLNYGTLNEKLFF.

This sequence joins TRBV2 and TRBJ1-5, with D unclear. Germline CDR1 reads SNHLY; CDR2 reads FYNNEI. The CDR3 is 15 residues long. The V end was cut by 2 bases, the J end by 2 bases, with 10 bases between. The CDR3 here is CASSESRYRNQPQHF. DNA of the CDR3: TGTGCCAGCAGTGAAAGTCGGTACCGCAATCAGCCCCAGCATTTT.

The chain combines TRBV7-9 with TRBJ2-6; 9 nucleotides line up with TRBD1. This CDR3 is built from 19 residues. The germline V gene encodes CDR1 SEHNR and CDR2 FQNEAQ (reference sequence). Losses at the gene ends were 7 bases for V and 4 bases for J; bases not matched to a gene: 17. The CDR3 spells CASNRLPGQGSPGANVLTF. CDR3 DNA sequence: TGTGCCAGCAACCGACTCCCGGGACAGGGAAGTCCCGGGGCCAACGTCCTGACTTTC.